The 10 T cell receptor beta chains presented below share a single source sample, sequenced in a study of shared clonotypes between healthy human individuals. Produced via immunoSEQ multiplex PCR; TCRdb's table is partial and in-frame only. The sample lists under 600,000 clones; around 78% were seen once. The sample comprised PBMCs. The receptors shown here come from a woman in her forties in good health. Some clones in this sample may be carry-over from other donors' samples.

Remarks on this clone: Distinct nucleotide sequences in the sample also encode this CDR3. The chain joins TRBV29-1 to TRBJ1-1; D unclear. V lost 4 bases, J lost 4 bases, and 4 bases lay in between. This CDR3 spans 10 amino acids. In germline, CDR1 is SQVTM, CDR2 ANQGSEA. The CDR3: CSVVSTEAFF. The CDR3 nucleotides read TGCAGCGTTGTATCCACTGAAGCTTTCTTT.

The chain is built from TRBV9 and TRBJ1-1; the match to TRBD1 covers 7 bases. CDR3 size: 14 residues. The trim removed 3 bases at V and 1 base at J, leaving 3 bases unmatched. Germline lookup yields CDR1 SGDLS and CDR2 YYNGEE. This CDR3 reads CASSARGSNTEAFF. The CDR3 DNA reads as TGTGCCAGCAGCGCCAGGGGGTCGAACACTGAAGCTTTCTTT. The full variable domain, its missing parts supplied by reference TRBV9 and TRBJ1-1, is DSGVTQTPKHLITATGQRVTLRCSPRSGDLSVYWYQQSLDQGLQFLIQYYNGEERAKGNILERFSAQQFPDLHSELNLSSLELGDSALYFCASSARGSNTEAFFGQGTRLTVV.

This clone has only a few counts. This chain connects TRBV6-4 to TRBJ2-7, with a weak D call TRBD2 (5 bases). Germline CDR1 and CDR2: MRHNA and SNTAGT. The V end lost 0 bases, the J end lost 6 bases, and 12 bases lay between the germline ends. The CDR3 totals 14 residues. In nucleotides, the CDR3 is TGTGCCAGCAGTGACTCGGTGGACTCCGGCGAGCAGTACTTC. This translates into CASSDSVDSGEQYF.

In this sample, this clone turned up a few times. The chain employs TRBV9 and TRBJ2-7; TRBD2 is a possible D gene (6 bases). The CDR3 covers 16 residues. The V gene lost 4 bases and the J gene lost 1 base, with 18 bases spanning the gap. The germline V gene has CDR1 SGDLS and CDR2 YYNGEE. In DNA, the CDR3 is TGTGCCAGCAGCACGGGTGTCGGGGGAATTTCCTACGAGCAGTACTTC. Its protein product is CASSTGVGGISYEQYF. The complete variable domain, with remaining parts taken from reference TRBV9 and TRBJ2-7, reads DSGVTQTPKHLITATGQRVTLRCSPRSGDLSVYWYQQSLDQGLQFLIQYYNGEERAKGNILERFSAQQFPDLHSELNLSSLELGDSALYFCASSTGVGGISYEQYFGPGTRLTVT.

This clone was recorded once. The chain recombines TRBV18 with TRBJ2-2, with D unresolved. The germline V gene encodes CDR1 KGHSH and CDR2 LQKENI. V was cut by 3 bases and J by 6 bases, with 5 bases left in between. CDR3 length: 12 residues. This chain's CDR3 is CASSPWAGELFF. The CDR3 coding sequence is TGTGCCAGCTCACCTTGGGCCGGGGAGCTGTTTTTT.

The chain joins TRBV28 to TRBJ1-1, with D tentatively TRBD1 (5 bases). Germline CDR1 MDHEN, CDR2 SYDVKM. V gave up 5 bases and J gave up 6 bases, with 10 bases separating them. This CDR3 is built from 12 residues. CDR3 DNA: TGTGCCAGCAGTAGTGGGGACCCTGAAGCTTTCTTT. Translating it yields CASSSGDPEAFF.

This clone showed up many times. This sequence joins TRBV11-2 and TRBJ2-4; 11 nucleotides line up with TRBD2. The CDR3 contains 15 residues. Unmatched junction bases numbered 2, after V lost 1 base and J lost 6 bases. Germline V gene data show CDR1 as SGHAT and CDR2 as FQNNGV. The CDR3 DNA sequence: TGTGCCAGCAGCTTAGCTAGCGGGAGGACAAACATTCAGTACTTC. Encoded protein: CASSLASGRTNIQYF.

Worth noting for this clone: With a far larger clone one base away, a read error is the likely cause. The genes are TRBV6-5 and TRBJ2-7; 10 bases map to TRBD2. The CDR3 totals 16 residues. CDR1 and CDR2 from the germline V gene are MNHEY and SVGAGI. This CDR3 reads CASSYTASGSSYKQYF. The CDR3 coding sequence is TGTGCCAGCAGTTACACGGCTAGCGGGAGCTCCTACAAGCAGTACTTC.

Written as DNA, the CDR3 is TGTGCCAGCAGCTTAGATCGGGGGGCCTTCGAGCAGTACTTC. Its protein is CASSLDRGAFEQYF. The chain uses TRBV11-2 and TRBJ2-5; TRBD2 is a possible D gene (7 bases). Gene TRBJ2-7 matches the end of the DNA better, so the J call may be wrong. This CDR3 comprises 14 residues. The V gene's germline CDR1 is SGHAT and CDR2 FQNNGV.

CDR3 sequence (DNA): TGCAGCGTTGGAGGTTCACAAAGGCAGTTCTTC. It yields the protein CSVGGSQRQFF. The V gene is TRBV29-1, the J gene TRBJ2-1; D remains ambiguous. From germline, CDR1 is SQVTM and CDR2 ANQGSEA. The V gene lost 4 bases and the J gene lost 12 bases, with 13 bases spanning the gap. The CDR3 has 11 amino acids.